The clone carrying this T cell receptor beta chain was recorded at least ten times. Its antigen remains unidentified. TCRdb reanalysed the reads using MiXCR and keeps one entry per CDR3 protein. The sample contains 400,000 or so distinct CDR3 sequences, roughly 18% of which appear only once. J gave up 1 base and V 3 bases, and 7 bases lay outside the gene matches. Germline V gives CDR1 SEHNR, CDR2 FQNEAQ (reference sequence). This CDR3 comprises 19 residues. This entry comes from a study of T cell repertoires in cytomegalovirus infection. Overall study: Evidence of both CMV infection and a matching HLA type came from public TCR beta signatures.

Points from the study as a whole: CMV carriers with the relevant HLA were identified by cumulative public TCR beta family frequency. The ex vivo response was dominated by HLA-C-restricted CMV-specific TCR beta clonotypes.

This receptor was taken from a human donor in good health (CMV status not recorded). Some clones in this sample may be carry-over from other donors' samples. The chain carries TRBV7-9 and TRBJ2-1; 15 bases map to TRBD2. The sequenced material came from PBMCs. The CDR3 is CASSLDPGLAGGSYNEQFF. The CDR3 nucleotides are TGTGCCAGCAGCTTGGATCCGGGACTAGCGGGGGGTTCCTACAATGAGCAGTTCTTC.